This TCR beta chain was retrieved from a study of CD8+CD57+ T cells in acquired aplastic anemia. This clonotype was counted ten times or more. The use of genomic DNA as template underpinned the TCR beta VDJ and CDR3 profiling. TCRdb re-analysed the reads in MiXCR, keeping a single row per CDR3 protein. The data show about 200,000 distinct CDR3 sequences, 40% to 60% seen once. Flow cytometry had shown expanded CD8+CD57+ cells in the patients chosen for sequencing. Material: sorted CD4+, CD8+, or CD8+CD57+ T cells (not recorded which) from PBMCs. The clonotype comes from a human donor with aplastic anemia.

CDR3 in amino acids: CASSTQTGGSPSGNTIYF. The CDR3 DNA sequence: TGTGCCAGTAGTACCCAGACAGGGGGCTCACCCTCTGGAAACACCATATATTTT. This chain uses TRBV19 with TRBJ1-3; TRBD1 matches at 10 bases. After removal of 4 bases from V and 0 bases from J, the junction contained 9 bases not matched to a gene. From germline, CDR1 is LNHDA and CDR2 SQIVND (reference sequence). CDR3 length: 18 amino acids.